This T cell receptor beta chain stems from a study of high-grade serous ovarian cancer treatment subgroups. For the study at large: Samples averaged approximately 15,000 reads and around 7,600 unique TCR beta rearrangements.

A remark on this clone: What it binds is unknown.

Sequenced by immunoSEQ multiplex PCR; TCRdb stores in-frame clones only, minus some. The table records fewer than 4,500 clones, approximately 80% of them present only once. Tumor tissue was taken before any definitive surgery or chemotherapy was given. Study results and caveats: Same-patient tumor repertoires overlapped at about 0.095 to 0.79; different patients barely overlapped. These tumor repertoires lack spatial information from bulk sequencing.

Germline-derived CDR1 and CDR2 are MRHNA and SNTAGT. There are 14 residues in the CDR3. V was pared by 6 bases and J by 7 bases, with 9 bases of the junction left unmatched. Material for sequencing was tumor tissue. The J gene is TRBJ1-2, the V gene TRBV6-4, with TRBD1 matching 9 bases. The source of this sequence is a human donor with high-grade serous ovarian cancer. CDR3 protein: CASSPGTGSRGYTF. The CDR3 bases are TGTGCCAGCAGCCCCGGGACAGGGTCTCGTGGCTACACCTTC.